One and the same sample provided the 19 T cell receptor beta chains below, sequenced in a study of human T cells and chemical hapten exposure (dated by TCRdb to the early 2020s). This sample's time point label indicates: patch test 1, 2 weeks after DPC sensitization. The sample's treatment or condition label, decoded: therapeutic diphenylcyclopropenone sensitization with weekly scalp DPC. Library preparation employed RACE. The instrument was a NextSeq 500. The raw public reads went through TCRdb reprocessing: fastp at Q25, MiXCR clone calling, in-frame beta chains kept. Each CDR3 protein gets just one entry, which takes the most common genes and DNA from the rows behind it. Counted in this sample were 300,000 to 450,000 distinct CDR3 sequences; around 5% of them appeared once. The ten largest clones capture 2% to 2.5% of the sample. Material: whole blood, obtained in connection with sensitization to the hapten diphenylcyclopropenone (DPC). The receptors were gathered from a woman in her forties or fifties with alopecia areata. Some clones in this sample may be carry-over from other donors' samples.

The sample holds many counts of this clonotype. The chain recombines TRBV7-2 with TRBJ1-1; possibly TRBD1 for D (5 bases). The CDR3 totals 14 residues. V shed 6 bases and J shed 6 bases, with 17 bases lying between them. The V gene's germline CDR1 is SGHTA and CDR2 FQGNSA. CDR3 protein: CASSLNGGYAEAFF. As DNA, the CDR3 is TGTGCCAGCAGTCTAAATGGGGGGTACGCTGAAGCTTTCTTT. The entire variable domain, with the rest obtained from reference TRBV7-2 and TRBJ1-1, is as follows: GAGVSQSPSNKVTEKGKDVELRCDPISGHTALYWYRQSLGQGLEFLIYFQGNSAPDKSGLPSDRFSAERTGGSVSTLTIQRTQQEDSAVYLCASSLNGGYAEAFFGQGTRLTVV.

This clonotype was counted at least ten times. V gene TRBV9 combines with J gene TRBJ1-1, with 7 bases lining up with TRBD1. V lost 6 bases, J lost 1 base, and 6 bases stayed unmatched. The CDR3 is 14 residues long. The germline V gene encodes CDR1 SGDLS and CDR2 YYNGEE. For the CDR3, the DNA is TGTGCCAGCAAGAGGGGGACAGCGAACACTGAAGCTTTCTTT. It translates to CASKRGTANTEAFF.

The rearrangement links TRBV5-5 to TRBJ2-1; no firm D call. This CDR3 has 16 amino acids. Trimming left V 5 bases short and J 7 bases short, with 22 bases between. CDR1 and CDR2 (germline): SGHKS, YYEKEE (reference sequence). The CDR3 here is CASSKSVSLVRNEQFF. The CDR3 DNA follows: TGTGCCAGCAGTAAGTCAGTCTCCCTAGTCCGTAATGAGCAGTTCTTC.

This rearrangement joins TRBV2 to TRBJ2-3; D is undetermined. Germline-derived CDR1 and CDR2 are SNHLY and FYNNEI. The V end lost 6 bases, the J end lost 6 bases, and 7 bases lay between the germline ends. CDR3 size: 11 residues. The DNA of the CDR3 is TGTGCCAGCAGGAGCCGCGATACGCAGTATTTT. It specifies CASRSRDTQYF.

At least ten counts were recorded for this clonotype. The CDR3 nucleotides are TGTGCCAGCATGTCCTCCCGAACAGGGGGCGGCAATCAGCCCCAGCATTTT. Protein sequence: CASMSSRTGGGNQPQHF. The rearrangement uses TRBV12-3 or TRBV12-4 and TRBJ1-5; 9 bases fit TRBD1. With 7 bases clipped from V and 2 bases from J, the junction kept 12 bases outside the gene matches. The CDR3 has 17 residues.

V and J are TRBV9 and TRBJ2-2; D tentatively fits TRBD1 or TRBD2 (5 bases each). This CDR3 has 16 amino acids. CDR1 and CDR2 (germline): SGDLS, YYNGEE. V lost 1 base to trimming and J lost 2 bases, with 12 bases between them. CDR3 DNA: TGTGCCAGCAGCGTACGAGGGGCGGTAAACACCGGGGAGCTGTTTTTT. Amino acids: CASSVRGAVNTGELFF.

The sample holds a few counts of this clonotype. The chain joins TRBV7-3 to TRBJ2-7; 9 bases are shared with TRBD1. Germline V gene data show CDR1 as SGHTA and CDR2 as FQGTGA. This CDR3 contains 16 residues. V shed 0 bases, J shed 4 bases, and the junction held 7 bases outside the gene matches. CDR3 in amino acids: CASSLTGYGQGYEQYF. As DNA, the CDR3 is TGTGCCAGCAGCTTAACGGGGTATGGACAGGGGTACGAGCAGTACTTC.

Only a few counts were recorded for this clonotype. This chain links TRBV28 with TRBJ2-3; tentative D call: TRBD1 (6 bases). In germline, CDR1 is MDHEN, CDR2 SYDVKM. This CDR3 is built from 15 residues. V was trimmed by 5 bases and J by 2 bases, leaving 14 bases between them. CDR3 amino acids: CASSRNRAPTDTQYF. As DNA, the CDR3 is TGTGCCAGCAGTCGTAACAGGGCCCCCACAGATACGCAGTATTTT.

There are a few counts of this clonotype. The rearrangement uses TRBV30 and TRBJ1-2; D gene unclear. Germline CDR1 GTSNPN, CDR2 SVGIG (reference sequence). CDR3 length: 12 residues. The germline V and J ends were trimmed by 0 bases and 5 bases, with 7 bases remaining between them. The CDR3 region has the DNA TGTGCCTGGAGTGTATTCCCATATGGCTACACCTTC. This codes for CAWSVFPYGYTF. Drawing the rest from reference TRBV30 and TRBJ1-2, the complete variable domain is SQTIHQWPATLVQPVGSPLSLECTVEGTSNPNLYWYRQAAGRGLQLLFYSVGIGQISSEVPQNLSASRPQDRQFILSSKKLLLSDSGFYLCAWSVFPYGYTFGSGTRLTVV.

This clonotype has only a few counts. The chain combines TRBV28 with TRBJ2-1; D not resolved. The CDR3 is made up of 10 amino acids. CDR1 and CDR2 (germline): MDHEN, SYDVKM. The V end was cut by 10 bases, the J end by 10 bases, with 11 bases between. CDR3 coding DNA: TGTGCCACCAACGTCCGAGAGCAGTTCTTC. It specifies CATNVREQFF.

The table lists this clonotype with many counts. J is TRBJ2-5 and V is TRBV20-1; 9 nucleotides line up with TRBD1. Per germline, CDR1 DFQATT and CDR2 SNEGSKA (reference sequence). Losses at the gene ends were 5 bases for V and 6 bases for J; bases not matched to a gene: 7. The CDR3 runs to 13 residues. The CDR3 loop reads CSAPDRGGKTQYF. CDR3 DNA: TGCAGTGCTCCGGACAGGGGAGGGAAGACCCAGTACTTC.

The rearrangement uses TRBV4-1 and TRBJ2-7; 12 nucleotides match TRBD2. Germline values: CDR1 MGHRA, CDR2 YSYEKL. This CDR3 region has 18 residues. With V trimmed by 1 base and J by 4 bases, 11 bases remained unmatched. For the CDR3, the DNA is TGCGCCAGCAGCCAAGTTCCGGCTAGCGGGAGGGTTTTATACGAGCAGTACTTC. Translating it yields CASSQVPASGRVLYEQYF.

This clonotype has more than one count but fewer than ten. The V call is TRBV11-2, the J call TRBJ2-3; D remains unclear. Trimming removed 2 bases from V and 4 bases from J, with 13 bases in between. The germline V gene encodes CDR1 SGHAT and CDR2 FQNNGV. The CDR3 length is 15 residues. The CDR3: CASSLIGNQPDTQYF. In DNA, the CDR3 is TGTGCCAGCAGCTTAATAGGCAACCAGCCAGATACGCAGTATTTT.

This clonotype has more than one count but fewer than ten. The chain carries TRBV5-1 and TRBJ2-5; 10 bases are a match to TRBD2. The germline V gene encodes CDR1 SGHRS and CDR2 YFSETQ. This CDR3 contains 16 residues. Losses at the gene ends were 0 bases for V and 4 bases for J; bases not matched to a gene: 6. The CDR3 is CASSLGLAGGGETQYF. DNA of the CDR3: TGCGCCAGCAGCTTGGGACTAGCGGGCGGAGGAGAGACCCAGTACTTC.

This clonotype was observed at least ten times. The V gene is TRBV18, the J gene TRBJ2-7, with a weak D call TRBD2 (5 bases). CDR3 length: 12 residues. Per the germline V gene, CDR1 is KGHSH and CDR2 is LQKENI. The V gene lost 1 base and the J gene lost 5 bases, with 6 bases spanning the gap. The CDR3 DNA follows: TGTGCCAGCTCACCACGAGGGAACGAGCAGTACTTC. Protein: CASSPRGNEQYF. The entire variable domain, with the rest obtained from reference TRBV18 and TRBJ2-7, is as follows: NAGVMQNPRHLVRRRGQEARLRCSPMKGHSHVYWYRQLPEEGLKFMVYLQKENIIDESGMPKERFSAEFPKEGPSILRIQQVVRGDSAAYFCASSPRGNEQYFGPGTRLTVT.

This clonotype was picked up many times. At one end the junction does not follow the germline gene, possibly because of a read error. V gene TRBV5-5 combines with J gene TRBJ2-5; D gene ambiguous. The CDR3 spans 13 residues. Germline V gene data show CDR1 as SGHKS and CDR2 as YYEKEE (reference sequence). The CDR3 here is CASSLGRAETQYF. CDR3 in DNA: TGCGCCAGCAGCTTGGGAAGGGCAGAGACCCAGTACTTC.

A few counts support this clonotype. The chain employs TRBV18 and TRBJ2-4, with 9 bases lining up with TRBD1. Unmatched junction bases numbered 8, after V lost 3 bases and J lost 11 bases. Germline loops: CDR1 KGHSH, CDR2 LQKENI. This CDR3 has 14 residues. The CDR3 DNA reads TGTGCCAGCTCACCGGGACAGGGCTCGTTTTTTCAGTACTTC. The encoded protein is CASSPGQGSFFQYF. Looking up the rest from reference TRBV18 and TRBJ2-4 gives the full variable domain: NAGVMQNPRHLVRRRGQEARLRCSPMKGHSHVYWYRQLPEEGLKFMVYLQKENIIDESGMPKERFSAEFPKEGPSILRIQQVVRGDSAAYFCASSPGQGSFFQYFGAGTRLSVL.

The CDR3 nucleotides are TGCAGTGCTAGAGATCGGGGAGCAGGCTCGGGCACCGGGGAGCTGTTTTTT. It codes for CSARDRGAGSGTGELFF. The chain employs TRBV20-1 and TRBJ2-2; possibly TRBD2 for D (5 bases). CDR1 and CDR2 from the germline V gene are DFQATT and SNEGSKA (reference sequence). V was shortened by 0 bases and J by 4 bases, with 18 bases between the two germline ends. This CDR3 is built from 17 residues.

This clonotype was recorded at least ten times. The CDR3 loop reads CASSSRGGQFF. The CDR3 coding sequence is TGTGCCAGCAGCTCACGCGGGGGGCAGTTCTTC. This chain connects TRBV6-2 or TRBV6-3 to TRBJ2-1, with 7 bases aligning to TRBD2. The CDR3 runs 11 residues. Germline CDR1 MNHEY, CDR2 SVGEGT. V gave up 6 bases and J gave up 12 bases; unmatched junction bases: 5.